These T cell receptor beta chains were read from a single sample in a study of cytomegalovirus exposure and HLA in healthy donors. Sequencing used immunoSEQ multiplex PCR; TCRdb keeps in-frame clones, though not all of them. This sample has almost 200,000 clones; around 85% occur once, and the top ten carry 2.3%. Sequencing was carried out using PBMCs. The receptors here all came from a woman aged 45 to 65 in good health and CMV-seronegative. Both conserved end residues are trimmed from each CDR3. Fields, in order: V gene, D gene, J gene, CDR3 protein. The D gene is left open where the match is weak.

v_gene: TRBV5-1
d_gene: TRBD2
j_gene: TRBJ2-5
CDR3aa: ASSFPSGQETQY

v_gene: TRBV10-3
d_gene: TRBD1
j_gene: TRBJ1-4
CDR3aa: AISESGTGAEKLF

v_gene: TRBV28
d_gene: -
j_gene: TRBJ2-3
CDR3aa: ASRAPGKGDTQY

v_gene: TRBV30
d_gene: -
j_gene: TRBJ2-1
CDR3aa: AWGIAVSSYNEQF

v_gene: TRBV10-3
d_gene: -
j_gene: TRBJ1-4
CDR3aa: AIKRGTNEKLF

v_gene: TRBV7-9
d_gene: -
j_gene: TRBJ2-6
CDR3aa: SSSPRLQGTGANVLT

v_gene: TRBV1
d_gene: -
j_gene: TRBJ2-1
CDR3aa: TSSQEGLAGGNEQF

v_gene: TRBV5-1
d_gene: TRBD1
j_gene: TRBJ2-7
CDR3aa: ASSSDRVFYEQY

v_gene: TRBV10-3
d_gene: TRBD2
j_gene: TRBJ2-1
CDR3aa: AISARTSGSYNEQF

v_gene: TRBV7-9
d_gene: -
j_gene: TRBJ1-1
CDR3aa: ASSFPQGYNTEAF

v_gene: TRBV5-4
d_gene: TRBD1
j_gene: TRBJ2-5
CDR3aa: ASSSWTGKTQY

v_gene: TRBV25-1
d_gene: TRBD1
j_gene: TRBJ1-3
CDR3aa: ASRKQGTGNTIY

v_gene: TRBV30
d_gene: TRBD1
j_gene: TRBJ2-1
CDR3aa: AWSSIRQGIGEQF

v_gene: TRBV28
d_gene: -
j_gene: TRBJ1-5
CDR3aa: ASSLWGTPHQPQH

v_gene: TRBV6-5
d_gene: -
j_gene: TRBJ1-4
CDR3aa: ASSYSIQGNEKLF

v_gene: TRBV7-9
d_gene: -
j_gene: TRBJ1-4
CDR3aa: ASSERSGEKLF

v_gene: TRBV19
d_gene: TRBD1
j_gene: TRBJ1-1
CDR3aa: ASSHTTGGTSTEAF

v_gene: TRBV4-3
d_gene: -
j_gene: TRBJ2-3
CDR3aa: ASSQDQTGASTDTQY

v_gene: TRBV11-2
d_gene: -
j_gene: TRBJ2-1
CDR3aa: ASSLGRRSGVVYNEQF

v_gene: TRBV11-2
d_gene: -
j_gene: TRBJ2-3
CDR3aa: ASSLRQTLTDTQY

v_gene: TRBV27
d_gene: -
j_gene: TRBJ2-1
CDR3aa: ASSSLSSYNEQF

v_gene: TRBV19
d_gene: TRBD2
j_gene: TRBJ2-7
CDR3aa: ASSNPAGSYEQY

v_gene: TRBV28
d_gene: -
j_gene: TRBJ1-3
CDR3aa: ASSLGGFIESGNTIY

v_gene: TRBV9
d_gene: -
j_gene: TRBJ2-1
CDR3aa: ASSVAGRGNEQF

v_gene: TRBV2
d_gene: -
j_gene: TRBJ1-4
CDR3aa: ASRRGVDEKLF

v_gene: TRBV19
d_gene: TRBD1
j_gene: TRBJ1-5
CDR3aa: ASYARGLGQPQH

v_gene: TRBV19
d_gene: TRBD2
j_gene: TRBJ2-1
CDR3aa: ASSIMGGPSNEQF

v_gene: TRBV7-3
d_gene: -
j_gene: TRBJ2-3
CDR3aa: ASSFTPGDTQY

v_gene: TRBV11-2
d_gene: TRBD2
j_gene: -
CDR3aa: ASSSPNGRERNEQY

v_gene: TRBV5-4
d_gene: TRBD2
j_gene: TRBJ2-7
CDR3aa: ASSSPGLAGEIYEQY

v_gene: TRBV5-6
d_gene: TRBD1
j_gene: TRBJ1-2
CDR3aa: ASSLWDRVGYGYT

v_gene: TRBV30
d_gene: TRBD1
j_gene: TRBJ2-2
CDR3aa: ALTGTGGPGELF

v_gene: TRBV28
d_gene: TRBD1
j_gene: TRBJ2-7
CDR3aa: ASRPGQASYEQY

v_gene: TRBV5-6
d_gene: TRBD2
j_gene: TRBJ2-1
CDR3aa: ASSSLAGGDLGEQF

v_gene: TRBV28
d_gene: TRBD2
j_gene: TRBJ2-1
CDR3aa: ASSELAGGFNEQF

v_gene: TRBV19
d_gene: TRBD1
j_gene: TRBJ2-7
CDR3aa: ASRITSGQLNYEQY

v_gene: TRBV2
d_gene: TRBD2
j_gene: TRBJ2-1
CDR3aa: ASRKREGSYNEQF

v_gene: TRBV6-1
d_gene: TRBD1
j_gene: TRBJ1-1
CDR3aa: ASSFTGDLNTEAF

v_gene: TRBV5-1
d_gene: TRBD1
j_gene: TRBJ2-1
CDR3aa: ASSLGTGGYNKQF

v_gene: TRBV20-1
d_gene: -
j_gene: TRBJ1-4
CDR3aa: SASPLEKLF

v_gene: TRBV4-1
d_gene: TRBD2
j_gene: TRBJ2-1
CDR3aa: ASSQVLGREQF

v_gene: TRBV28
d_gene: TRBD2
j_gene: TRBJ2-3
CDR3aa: ASSPSSGSTDTQY

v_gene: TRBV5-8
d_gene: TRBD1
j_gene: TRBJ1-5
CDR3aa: ASSAGTGGLSNQPQH

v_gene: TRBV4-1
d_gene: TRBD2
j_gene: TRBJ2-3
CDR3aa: ASSQDPGGADTQY

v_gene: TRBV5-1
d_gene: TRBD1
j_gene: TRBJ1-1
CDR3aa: ASSVEGTGGTEAF

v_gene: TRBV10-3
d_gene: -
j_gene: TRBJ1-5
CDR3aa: AISEEGLGNQPQH

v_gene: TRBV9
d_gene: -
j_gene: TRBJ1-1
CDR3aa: ASSPPGITEAF

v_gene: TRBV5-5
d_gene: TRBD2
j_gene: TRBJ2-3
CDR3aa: ASSSLAGGVDTQY

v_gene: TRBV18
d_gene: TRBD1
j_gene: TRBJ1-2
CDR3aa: ASSRTGEVSPYGYT

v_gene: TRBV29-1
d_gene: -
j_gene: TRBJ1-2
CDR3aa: SVDSANYGYT

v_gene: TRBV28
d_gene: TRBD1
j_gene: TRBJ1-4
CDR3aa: ASSPGGRGHEKLF

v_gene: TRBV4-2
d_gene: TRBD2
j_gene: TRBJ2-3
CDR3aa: ASSRAGTSGRSTDTQY

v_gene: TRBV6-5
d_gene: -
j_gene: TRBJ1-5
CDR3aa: ASSYSWGPGDQPQH